This T cell receptor beta chain originates from a study of CD8+ T cells in alopecia areata. Treatment denoted: oral pan-JAK inhibitor, 5-10 mg twice daily. This CDR3 is built from 11 residues. V was shortened by 7 bases and J by 8 bases, with 6 bases between the two germline ends. From germline, CDR1 is SNHLY and CDR2 FYNNEI. Sequencing used cDNA as its template, made by extracting RNA and reverse transcribing it. Generated by immunoSEQ multiplex PCR, the TCRdb table keeps only in-frame clones and is missing some. The sample includes 60,000 to 85,000 clones, about 71% seen only once; the top ten take about 25%.

This clonotype was obtained from a human donor with alopecia areata. This specimen was CD8+ T cells sorted from blood, taken at week 24, from a patient treated with tofacitinib. The rearrangement joins TRBV2 to TRBJ1-6, with unresolved D. CDR3 protein: CASTSDSPLHF. In DNA, the CDR3 is TGTGCCAGCACATCCGATTCACCCCTCCACTTT.